This T cell receptor beta chain was found in a study of blood T cell repertoires in COVID-19. The wider study: Samples came from the United States, Italy and Spain, spanning acute and convalescent COVID-19.

Original analysis: Reference gene primer amplification gave estimated nucleated cell counts. Assay: immunoSEQ multiplex PCR; the TCRdb copy retains only in-frame clones and omits some. V, J and clone size are taken as reported in that table, and D and trimming were inferred from the DNA itself. The sample contains 100,000 or so clones, roughly 84% of which appear only once. The V gene's germline CDR1 is MNHEY and CDR2 SMNVEV (reference sequence). The V end lost 5 bases, the J end lost 4 bases, and 15 bases lay between the germline ends. The CDR3 contains 14 residues. The clonotype comes from a human donor in a cohort sampled during active COVID-19. V gene TRBV27 combines with J gene TRBJ2-7; a possible D gene is TRBD2 (5 bases). The source material was peripheral blood. CDR3 sequence: CASSPGYPFYEQYF. CDR3 in DNA: TGTGCCAGCAGTCCGGGGTACCCTTTTTACGAGCAGTACTTC.